This passage covers 16 T cell receptor beta chains from one sample sequenced in a study of blood T cell repertoires in COVID-19. Assay: immunoSEQ multiplex PCR; the TCRdb copy retains only in-frame clones and omits some. This repertoire shows just over 200,000 clones, 85% to 90% found once; its top ten account for over 4.5%. Sequenced input: peripheral blood. The receptors derive from an elderly man with acute or convalescent COVID-19.

V is TRBV4-3 and J is TRBJ2-3, with a tentative D call TRBD1 (5 bases). The CDR3 has 13 residues. Germline V gene lookup returns CDR1 LGHNA and CDR2 YSLEER. V dropped 4 bases and J dropped 6 bases, with 11 bases sitting between them. CDR3 sequence reads: CASSRRVSDTQYF. The CDR3 DNA sequence: TGCGCCAGCAGCCGCAGGGTTTCGGATACGCAGTATTTT.

V is TRBV20-1 and J is TRBJ1-4; D is unresolved. CDR3 size: 11 residues. V was pared by 8 bases and J by 3 bases, with 7 bases between. Germline V lookup: CDR1 DFQATT, CDR2 SNEGSKA (reference sequence). DNA for the CDR3: TGCAGTATACATGCTAATGAAAAACTGTTTTTT. Residues: CSIHANEKLFF.

The chain is built from TRBV5-1 and TRBJ2-7; TRBD2 matches 8 bases. From germline, CDR1 is SGHRS and CDR2 YFSETQ. The CDR3 is 15 residues long. With 2 bases clipped from V and 0 bases from J, the junction kept 4 bases outside the gene matches. CDR3 region: CASSFYGTSSYEQYF. The DNA of the CDR3 is TGCGCCAGCAGCTTCTACGGGACTAGCTCCTACGAGCAGTACTTC. Full variable domain (missing parts from reference TRBV5-1 and TRBJ2-7): KAGVTQTPRYLIKTRGQQVTLSCSPISGHRSVSWYQQTPGQGLQFLFEYFSETQRNKGNFPGRFSGRQFSNSRSEMNVSTLELGDSALYLCASSFYGTSSYEQYFGPGTRLTVT.

The chain employs TRBV6-5 and TRBJ2-3; 8 bases line up with TRBD2. V dropped 7 bases and J dropped 3; count of bases not matched to a gene: 9. Germline CDR1 reads MNHEY; CDR2 reads SVGAGI. This CDR3 has 15 amino acids. CDR3: CASTLRGGGTDTQYF. The DNA of the CDR3 is TGTGCCAGCACTCTCCGGGGGGGCGGGACAGATACGCAGTATTTT.

J is TRBJ2-2 and V is TRBV5-1; D is perhaps TRBD2 (6 bases). This CDR3 region has 15 residues. CDR1 SGHRS and CDR2 YFSETQ come from the germline V gene. Trimming cost V 2 bases and J 4 bases, with 12 bases left between them. The CDR3 here is CASSLNWEVTGELFF. The CDR3 coding sequence is TGCGCCAGCAGCTTAAACTGGGAGGTCACCGGGGAGCTGTTTTTT.

The chain couples TRBV6-5 to TRBJ2-1, with 8 nucleotides matching TRBD1. CDR1 and CDR2 from the germline V gene are MNHEY and SVGAGI. The CDR3 runs to 15 residues. Trimming cost V 6 bases and J 6 bases; bases outside gene matches: 10. CDR3 in amino acids: CASSHRTGLVNEQFF. The CDR3 DNA sequence: TGTGCCAGCAGCCATCGGACAGGGTTGGTCAATGAGCAGTTCTTC.

This clone appeared a single time. One end of the junction varies from germline; a read error may be responsible. The gene calls are TRBV3-1 (or the pseudogene TRBV3-2) and TRBJ2-5; D ambiguous. CDR1 is LGHDT and CDR2 is YNNKEL in the germline V gene (reference sequence). The length of the CDR3 is 11 residues. CDR3 sequence (DNA): TGTGCCAGCAGCCAGTCAGAGGCCCAGTACTTC. This codes for CASSQSEAQYF.

This clone was detected only once. CDR3 protein: CASSSRGGVADTQYF. CDR3 nucleotides: TGTGCCAGCAGCTCACGCGGCGGGGTCGCGGATACGCAGTATTTT. The chain uses TRBV7-9 and TRBJ2-3; TRBD2 is a possible D gene (6 bases). The germline V gene encodes CDR1 SEHNR and CDR2 FQNEAQ (reference sequence). V was shortened by 4 bases and J by 6 bases, with 17 bases between the two germline ends. The length of the CDR3 is 15 residues.

This chain joins TRBV27 and TRBJ2-7; 9 bases line up with TRBD2. The V segment lost 8 bases and the J segment 3 bases; nucleotides outside the gene matches: 20. The length of the CDR3 is 18 residues. Germline V lookup: CDR1 MNHEY, CDR2 SMNVEV (reference sequence). Written as DNA, the CDR3 is TGTGCCAGCGCCCCAAGGCAGGCGGGAGGGCTTTACTTCTACGAGCAGTACGTC. This encodes CASAPRQAGGLYFYEQYV.

The V gene is TRBV11-2, the J gene TRBJ1-4; D is perhaps TRBD1 (6 bases). CDR1 and CDR2 (germline): SGHAT, FQNNGV. The CDR3 consists of 15 residues. V lost 5 bases and J 8 bases, leaving 18 bases between the germline ends. Written as DNA, the CDR3 is TGTGCCAGCAGCCCCCAGGGGACGAGGTTCGAAAAACTGTTTTTT. Translating gives CASSPQGTRFEKLFF.

The rearrangement uses TRBV13 and TRBJ2-2; D ambiguous. The CDR3 covers 14 residues. The germline V gene encodes CDR1 PRHDT and CDR2 FYEKMQ (reference sequence). Trimming left V 5 bases short and J 4 bases short, with 11 bases between. In DNA, the CDR3 is TGTGCCAGCAGCCAAACACCGGGCACCGGGGAGCTGTTTTTT. It translates to CASSQTPGTGELFF.

The chain couples TRBV14 to TRBJ2-5; 15 bases are shared with TRBD2. The CDR3 consists of 18 residues. V shed 4 bases, J shed 5 bases, and the junction held 11 bases outside the gene matches. Germline values: CDR1 SGHDN, CDR2 FVKESK. The CDR3 region is CASSPRGLAGGAGETQYF. In DNA form, the CDR3 reads TGTGCCAGCAGCCCCCGAGGACTAGCGGGGGGGGCCGGTGAGACCCAGTACTTC.

This chain joins TRBV6-6 and TRBJ2-1; maybe TRBD1 (5 bases). Trimming removed 3 bases at V and 7 bases at J, with 10 bases between. The CDR3 length is 13 residues. Germline loops: CDR1 MNHNY, CDR2 SVGAGI (reference sequence). This CDR3 reads CASSYYGQNEQFF. The CDR3, as DNA: TGTGCCAGCAGTTATTATGGACAAAATGAGCAGTTCTTC.

This chain links TRBV19 with TRBJ2-3; TRBD2 might be the D (6 bases). Germline V gene sequence: CDR1 LNHDA, CDR2 SQIVND (reference sequence). The CDR3 length is 13 residues. The germline V and J ends were trimmed by 5 bases and 9 bases, with 15 bases remaining between them. The CDR3 is CASSEPGAGTQYF. The DNA of the CDR3 is TGTGCCAGTAGTGAACCGGGCGCGGGAACGCAGTATTTT.

The V gene is TRBV11-2, the J gene TRBJ2-3; D might be TRBD2 (5 bases). Trimming stripped 5 bases from V and 0 bases from J, with 12 bases between. The CDR3 extends over 15 amino acids. CDR1 is SGHAT and CDR2 is FQNNGV in the germline V gene. CDR3 residues: CASSARTSSTDTQYF. Here the CDR3 DNA reads TGTGCCAGCAGCGCCCGGACTTCTAGCACAGATACGCAGTATTTT.

The CDR3 DNA is TGCGCCAGCAGCACGCGGGTGAGCTCCTACAATGAGCAGTTCTTC. It translates to CASSTRVSSYNEQFF. This chain connects TRBV5-1 to TRBJ2-1, with a tentative D call TRBD2 (5 bases). The CDR3 totals 15 residues. Per the germline V gene, CDR1 is SGHRS and CDR2 is YFSETQ. V was clipped by 4 bases and J by 0 bases, with 11 bases between them. Drawing the rest from reference TRBV5-1 and TRBJ2-1, the complete variable domain is KAGVTQTPRYLIKTRGQQVTLSCSPISGHRSVSWYQQTPGQGLQFLFEYFSETQRNKGNFPGRFSGRQFSNSRSEMNVSTLELGDSALYLCASSTRVSSYNEQFFGPGTRLTVL.